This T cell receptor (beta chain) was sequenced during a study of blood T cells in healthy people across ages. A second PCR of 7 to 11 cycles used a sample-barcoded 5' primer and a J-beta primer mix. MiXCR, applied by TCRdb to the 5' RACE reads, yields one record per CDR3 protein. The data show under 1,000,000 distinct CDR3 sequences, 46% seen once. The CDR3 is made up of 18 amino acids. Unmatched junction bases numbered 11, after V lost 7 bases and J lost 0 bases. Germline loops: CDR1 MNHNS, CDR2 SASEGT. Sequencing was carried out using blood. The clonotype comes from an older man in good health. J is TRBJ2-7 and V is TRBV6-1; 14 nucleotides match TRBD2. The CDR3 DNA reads TGTGCCAGCAACCCGGGACTAGCGGGAGAGGTTATCTCCTACGAGCAGTACTTC. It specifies CASNPGLAGEVISYEQYF.